One sample yielded the 27 T cell receptor beta chains listed below, sequenced in a study of T cell responses to AZD1222 COVID-19 vaccine. The assay was immunoSEQ multiplex PCR, and TCRdb's table has in-frame clones only and misses some. This sample has more than 100,000 clones, with 93% found just once. Sequenced here: peripheral blood, sampled on day 0 of AZD1222 vaccination. These receptors were collected from an adult in good health.

The chain couples TRBV18 to TRBJ2-6; D is perhaps TRBD1 or TRBD2 (5 bases each). The CDR3 extends over 18 amino acids. V lost 6 bases and J lost 4, with 22 bases in between. Germline V gives CDR1 KGHSH, CDR2 LQKENI. CDR3 residues: CASSTRGAASLGANVLTF. CDR3 nucleotides: TGTGCCAGCTCCACAAGAGGGGCCGCATCTCTGGGGGCCAACGTCCTGACTTTC.

This chain uses TRBV27 with TRBJ1-2; 7 positions agree with TRBD1. The CDR3 is made up of 15 amino acids. J was trimmed by 1 base and V by 1 base; bases with no gene match: 3. The V gene's germline CDR1 is MNHEY and CDR2 SMNVEV (reference sequence). Here the CDR3 reads CASSLYPGGNYGYTF. As DNA, the CDR3 is TGTGCCAGCAGTTTATATCCAGGGGGTAACTATGGCTACACCTTC.

This sequence joins TRBV5-8 and TRBJ1-6; D not certain. Trimming removed 1 base from V and 7 bases from J, with 9 bases in between. The V gene's germline CDR1 is SGHTS and CDR2 YDEGEE. This CDR3 spans 14 amino acids. CDR3 sequence reads: CASSLWVVNSPLHF. CDR3 nucleotide sequence: TGTGCCAGCAGCTTGTGGGTCGTGAATTCACCCCTCCACTTT.

V gene TRBV6-2 or TRBV6-3 combines with J gene TRBJ1-5, with D unresolved. Deletions cut 4 bases from V and 3 bases from J, with 10 bases between. The CDR3 is 14 residues long. The germline gives CDR1 MNHEY, CDR2 SVGEGT. In nucleotides, the CDR3 is TGTGCCAGCAGTTGGTCAGGCAACAATCAGCCCCAGCATTTT. This sequence encodes CASSWSGNNQPQHF.

The rearrangement uses TRBV3-1 (or the pseudogene TRBV3-2) and TRBJ1-1, with D perhaps TRBD1 (5 bases). V was trimmed by 7 bases and J by 10 bases, leaving 16 bases between them. The CDR3 sequence is 12 residues long. Per the germline V gene, CDR1 is LGHDT and CDR2 is YNNKEL (reference sequence). The CDR3 DNA reads as TGTGCCAGCATAGCAGGGACTGGGGGAGCTTTCTTT. This gives the protein CASIAGTGGAFF.

The chain employs TRBV10-1 and TRBJ1-1; 10 nucleotides agree with TRBD1. Germline loops: CDR1 WNHNN, CDR2 SYGVQD (reference sequence). V shed 4 bases and J 4 bases; nucleotides not matched to a gene: 9. The CDR3 contains 16 residues. The CDR3 protein is CASSAGTGVVGTEAFF. CDR3 DNA: TGCGCCAGCAGTGCGGGGACAGGGGTTGTGGGCACTGAAGCTTTCTTT.

The sample holds one count of this clone. The gene calls are TRBV2 and TRBJ2-7, with no clear D. This CDR3 region has 13 residues. Germline-derived CDR1 and CDR2 are SNHLY and FYNNEI. Between the trimmed V and J ends, which lost 5 bases and 0 bases, there was a span of 8 bases. Here the CDR3 DNA reads TGTGCCAGCAGTATTCAGAGCTCCTACGAGCAGTACTTC. This sequence encodes CASSIQSSYEQYF.

The chain couples TRBV4-1 to TRBJ2-3, with 7 nucleotides matching TRBD2. Germline V gives CDR1 MGHRA, CDR2 YSYEKL. There are 15 residues in the CDR3. Losses at the gene ends were 4 bases for V and 2 bases for J; bases not matched to a gene: 6. The CDR3 here is CASSPLAGPTDTQYF. DNA of the CDR3: TGCGCCAGCAGCCCCTTAGCGGGCCCCACAGATACGCAGTATTTT.

This clone was detected only a few times. The chain couples TRBV11-1 to TRBJ1-1; D not certain. With 2 bases removed from V and 11 bases from J, the gap between germline ends came to 12 bases. The CDR3 runs 12 residues. Germline CDR1 is SGHAT and CDR2 is FQDESV (reference sequence). The DNA for the CDR3 is TGTGCCAGCAGCTTAATGGGCGAAGAGGCTTTCTTT. Translation: CASSLMGEEAFF.

The V gene is TRBV6-5, the J gene TRBJ1-5, with a weak D call TRBD1 (6 bases). This CDR3 has 15 residues. The germline V gene has CDR1 MNHEY and CDR2 SVGAGI. V gave up 6 bases and J gave up 3 bases, with 15 bases separating them. CDR3 in amino acids: CASSGGAGSNQPQHF. The DNA of the CDR3 is TGTGCCAGCAGCGGGGGGGCAGGGTCCAATCAGCCCCAGCATTTT.

The V and J genes are TRBV7-8 and TRBJ1-2, with 7 bases identical to TRBD1. Germline CDR1 is SGHVS and CDR2 is FQNEAQ. The CDR3 contains 15 residues. V lost 3 bases and J lost 8; bases outside the gene matches: 12. The CDR3 region has the DNA TGTGCCAGCAGCTTCTCTACAGGGGTCGTACAAGGCTACACCTTC. It is translated as CASSFSTGVVQGYTF. The entire variable domain, with the rest obtained from reference TRBV7-8 and TRBJ1-2, is as follows: GAGVSQSPRYKVAKRGQDVALRCDPISGHVSLFWYQQALGQGPEFLTYFQNEAQLDKSGLPSDRFFAERPEGSVSTLKIQRTQQEDSAVYLCASSFSTGVVQGYTFGSGTRLTVV.

The chain uses TRBV19 and TRBJ1-3; D perhaps matches TRBD1 (5 bases). The CDR3 length is 15 residues. From germline, CDR1 is LNHDA and CDR2 SQIVND (reference sequence). Trimming shortened V by 5 bases and J by 0 bases, and 11 bases separated the two germline ends. CDR3 in DNA: TGTGCCAGTAGTCCCGGGACGGGCTCTGGAAACACCATATATTTT. Translated, it gives CASSPGTGSGNTIYF.

The chain uses TRBV9 and TRBJ2-7, with 7 nucleotides matching TRBD1. This CDR3 is 14 amino acids long. After removal of 3 bases from V and 3 bases from J, the junction contained 6 bases not matched to a gene. Germline values: CDR1 SGDLS, CDR2 YYNGEE. DNA for the CDR3: TGTGCCAGCAGCGACCGGGACAGCTACTACGAGCAGTACTTC. This encodes CASSDRDSYYEQYF. Complete variable domain (other parts from reference TRBV9 and TRBJ2-7): DSGVTQTPKHLITATGQRVTLRCSPRSGDLSVYWYQQSLDQGLQFLIQYYNGEERAKGNILERFSAQQFPDLHSELNLSSLELGDSALYFCASSDRDSYYEQYFGPGTRLTVT.

V and J are TRBV11-3 and TRBJ1-1, with a weak D call TRBD1 (5 bases). Trimming pared 1 base from V and 6 bases from J, leaving 15 bases between. Germline-derived CDR1 and CDR2 are SGHNT and YENEEA. The CDR3 runs to 15 residues. CDR3 bases: TGTGCCAGCAGCTTAGGGGGGAAAACGCCCGCTGAAGCTTTCTTT. Protein product: CASSLGGKTPAEAFF.

This clone has just a few counts. The genes are TRBV21-1 and TRBJ1-2. TRBV21-1 is given as a pseudogene. This CDR3 has 17 amino acids. CDR3 protein: CASSNRGRFKKGYGYTF. The CDR3 bases are TGTGCCAGCAGCAACCGAGGTCGATTTAAAAAGGGCTATGGCTACACCTTC.

The CDR3 region is CASSTGFPGAFF. The CDR3 nucleotides are TGTGCCAGCAGCACCGGGTTCCCTGGGGCTTTCTTT. The chain employs TRBV11-2 and TRBJ1-1; D gene ambiguous. V lost 5 bases, J lost 11 bases, and 15 bases lay in between. The CDR3 length is 12 residues. CDR1 and CDR2 from the germline V gene are SGHAT and FQNNGV.

This chain links TRBV18 with TRBJ1-2; the D gene is possibly TRBD1 (6 bases). Germline V lookup: CDR1 KGHSH, CDR2 LQKENI. The CDR3 contains 13 residues. The V end lost 6 bases, the J end lost 3 bases, and 11 bases lay between the germline ends. The CDR3 protein is CASSPGQHYGYTF. CDR3 DNA sequence: TGTGCCAGCTCTCCCGGACAGCACTATGGCTACACCTTC.

As to this clone: The same CDR3 can be traced to other DNA sequences in this sample. CDR3 loop: CASSYSGNTGELFF. In DNA form, the CDR3 reads TGTGCCAGCAGTTACTCGGGGAACACCGGGGAGCTGTTTTTT. The chain joins TRBV6-5 to TRBJ2-2; no clear D. Germline CDR1 and CDR2: MNHEY and SVGAGI. This CDR3 comprises 14 residues. The V end lost 0 bases, the J end lost 1 base, and 3 bases lay between the germline ends.

The J gene is TRBJ2-3, the V gene TRBV29-1; TRBD2 matches 8 bases. Germline V lookup: CDR1 SQVTM, CDR2 ANQGSEA. Losses at the gene ends were 3 bases for V and 4 bases for J; bases not matched to a gene: 6. This CDR3 is 14 amino acids long. The CDR3 coding sequence is TGCAGCGTTGATTCGGGGGGGAGCGCAGATACGCAGTATTTT. Residues: CSVDSGGSADTQYF.

The chain joins TRBV7-6 to TRBJ2-6; possible D gene TRBD2, 5 bases. With 2 bases removed from V and 3 bases from J, the gap between germline ends came to 8 bases. Germline V gene data show CDR1 as SGHVS and CDR2 as FNYEAQ. The CDR3 totals 15 residues. The CDR3 sequence is CASSLTGFGANVLTF. CDR3 nucleotide sequence: TGTGCCAGCAGCTTAACGGGATTTGGGGCCAACGTCCTGACTTTC.

V and J are TRBV6-6 and TRBJ1-1; TRBD1 matches at 7 bases. The ends lost 4 bases at V and 7 bases at J; junction bases unmatched: 3. CDR1 MNHNY and CDR2 SVGAGI come from the germline V gene (reference sequence). The CDR3 runs to 12 residues. The CDR3 region is CASSFRQGEAFF. CDR3 in DNA: TGTGCCAGCAGTTTCCGACAGGGTGAAGCTTTCTTT.

The chain recombines TRBV5-1 with TRBJ1-1; TRBD1 might be the D (6 bases). The CDR3 has 17 amino acids. The germline CDR1 and CDR2 sequences are SGHRS and YFSETQ. Trimming shortened V by 0 bases and J by 1 base, and 16 bases separated the two germline ends. CDR3 DNA sequence: TGCGCCAGCAGCTTGGTTGCAGGGGTTGTCGCGAACACTGAAGCTTTCTTT. It specifies CASSLVAGVVANTEAFF.

V gene TRBV7-8 combines with J gene TRBJ1-6, with a weak D call TRBD1 (6 bases). This CDR3 spans 18 amino acids. Per germline, CDR1 SGHVS and CDR2 FQNEAQ. V was clipped by 1 base and J by 9 bases, with 22 bases between them. The CDR3 nucleotides are TGTGCCAGCAGCTTAGTTATCCCCATTGGGACAAATACTTCACCCCTCCACTTT. Encoded protein: CASSLVIPIGTNTSPLHF. Complete variable domain (other parts from reference TRBV7-8 and TRBJ1-6): GAGVSQSPRYKVAKRGQDVALRCDPISGHVSLFWYQQALGQGPEFLTYFQNEAQLDKSGLPSDRFFAERPEGSVSTLKIQRTQQEDSAVYLCASSLVIPIGTNTSPLHFGNGTRLTVT.

The J gene is TRBJ2-7, the V gene TRBV3-1 (or the pseudogene TRBV3-2), with 11 bases matching TRBD1. The CDR3 is 16 amino acids. The V gene end was trimmed by 2 bases and the J gene end by 4 bases; junction bases not matched to a gene: 7. CDR1 LGHDT and CDR2 YNNKEL come from the germline V gene (reference sequence). The CDR3 region is CASSQFGGQGGYEQYF. CDR3 DNA sequence: TGTGCCAGCAGCCAATTCGGGGGACAGGGGGGATACGAGCAGTACTTC.

The chain carries TRBV5-1 and TRBJ1-5; D gene uncertain. Per germline, CDR1 SGHRS and CDR2 YFSETQ. Trimming left V 0 bases short and J 5 bases short, with 9 bases between. The CDR3 runs to 14 residues. CDR3 in DNA: TGCGCCAGCAGCTTGGAAGGAAACGATCAGCCCCAGCATTTT. Residues: CASSLEGNDQPQHF.

This sequence joins TRBV10-1 and TRBJ1-4; no clear D gene. Germline lookup yields CDR1 WNHNN and CDR2 SYGVQD (reference sequence). The V end lost 4 bases, the J end lost 5 bases, and 8 bases lay between the germline ends. This CDR3 spans 13 amino acids. This chain's CDR3 is CASSGGGNEKLFF. For the CDR3, the DNA is TGCGCCAGCAGTGGCGGAGGAAATGAAAAACTGTTTTTT.

The genes are TRBV2 and TRBJ1-5; tentatively, D is TRBD1 (6 bases). The germline CDR1 and CDR2 sequences are SNHLY and FYNNEI. The CDR3 is made up of 13 amino acids. V lost 8 bases to trimming and J lost 5 bases, with 13 bases between them. The CDR3 DNA is TGTGCCAGCGTCCGGGACACGCATCAGCCCCAGCATTTT. Translation: CASVRDTHQPQHF.